These T cell receptor beta chains were read from a single sample in a study of control samples from healthy donors and cancer patients. Profiled with immunoSEQ multiplex PCR; TCRdb holds only in-frame clones, not every one. The repertoire holds about 180,000 clones, with roughly 89% as singletons. Input material: blood. These receptors originate from a woman in her fifties or sixties in good health. Both conserved end residues are part of each CDR3. Fields, in order: J gene, D gene, V gene, CDR3 DNA, CDR3 protein. D genes are given only for firm matches.

>TRBJ1-6|.|TRBV2
TGTGCCAGCAGACCCCAGGGAAGGAACGGACCCCTCCACTTT
CASRPQGRNGPLHF
>TRBJ1-1|TRBD1|TRBV27
TGTGCCAGCAGCCAGACAGGGTTCATGAACACTGAAGCTTTCTTT
CASSQTGFMNTEAFF
>TRBJ1-6|.|TRBV19
TGTGCCAGTAGGACCCCGGCAAGTGGGAGTTCACCCCTCCACTTT
CASRTPASGSSPLHF
>TRBJ1-5|.|TRBV10-3
TGTGCCATCAGTGAGGGGAACGGTGATCAGCCCCAGCATTTT
CAISEGNGDQPQHF
>TRBJ2-7|TRBD2|TRBV24-1
TGTGCCACCAGTGATTTCGGGGGAGGGACCTACGAGCAGTACTTC
CATSDFGGGTYEQYF
>TRBJ1-2|.|TRBV5-6
TGTGCCAGCAGCTTGGGGGCAGAGCCTAACTATGGCTACACCTTC
CASSLGAEPNYGYTF
>TRBJ1-1|TRBD1|TRBV3-1/TRBV3-2
TGTGCCAGCAGCCAAGATGCAGGGACAGGGTCCACTGAAGCTTTCTTT
CASSQDAGTGSTEAFF
>TRBJ2-7|TRBD1|TRBV9
TGTGCCAGCAGCCCAGCGGACAGGGCGGCCGAGCAGTACTTC
CASSPADRAAEQYF
>TRBJ2-5|.|TRBV4-1
TGCGCCAGCAGCCAAGGTGGGGAGGTGGAGACCCAGTACTTC
CASSQGGEVETQYF
>TRBJ2-7|.|TRBV7-2
TGTGCCAGCAGCTTCACGACAGCCTCCTACGAGCAGTACTTC
CASSFTTASYEQYF